These 30 T cell receptor beta chains share one sample of origin, sequenced in a study of cytomegalovirus exposure and HLA in healthy donors. Amplification used 60 Vbeta primers and 13 Jbeta primers. TCRdb keeps only in-frame clones here, not all; method: immunoSEQ multiplex PCR. This table has roughly 200,000 clones, 70% to 90% appearing once. Sequenced material: PBMCs. The origin of the receptors is a woman aged 45-60 years in good health and CMV-seronegative.

This sequence joins TRBV28 and TRBJ2-2; TRBD2 is a possible D gene (7 bases). The V end was cut by 3 bases, the J end by 5 bases, with 13 bases between. This CDR3 comprises 15 residues. Germline V gene sequence: CDR1 MDHEN, CDR2 SYDVKM. The CDR3, as DNA: TGTGCCAGCAGTTTGGGGGGGCTGAGGACCGGGGAGCTGTTTTTT. It codes for CASSLGGLRTGELFF. Variable domain in full (rest from reference TRBV28 and TRBJ2-2): DVKVTQSSRYLVKRTGEKVFLECVQDMDHENMFWYRQDPGLGLRLIYFSYDVKMKEKGDIPEGYSVSREKKERFSLILESASTNQTSMYLCASSLGGLRTGELFFGEGSRLTVL.

The chain couples TRBV27 to TRBJ1-5; 7 bases are shared with TRBD1. The J segment lost 1 base and the V segment lost 5 bases, leaving 14 bases of the junction unmatched. The CDR3 has 18 residues. Germline V lookup: CDR1 MNHEY, CDR2 SMNVEV (reference sequence). This CDR3 reads CASSRTPGTVKSNQPQHF. The CDR3 DNA sequence: TGTGCCAGCAGTCGCACTCCCGGGACAGTAAAAAGCAATCAGCCCCAGCATTTT.

The chain is built from TRBV6-5 and TRBJ1-2, with a weak D call TRBD1 (5 bases). The germline CDR1 and CDR2 sequences are MNHEY and SVGAGI. The CDR3 spans 12 residues. The V and J ends lost 8 bases and 5 bases respectively, with 12 bases between them. The CDR3 here is CASARAGYGYTF. Written as DNA, the CDR3 is TGTGCCAGCGCAAGGGCAGGGTATGGCTACACCTTC.

The genes are TRBV23-1 and TRBJ1-5; D gene unclear. TRBV23-1 is placed among ORFs of uncertain function. This CDR3 has 12 residues. Trimming took off 6 bases at V and 5 bases at J, with 8 bases between the two ends. In nucleotides, the CDR3 is TGCGCCAGCAGGAGAACCGATCAGCCCCAGCATTTT. Its protein product is CASRRTDQPQHF.

The V gene is TRBV19, the J gene TRBJ2-2, with 7 bases that match TRBD1. J lost 6 bases, V lost 10 bases, and 5 bases had no gene match. The length of the CDR3 is 12 residues. Germline CDR1 LNHDA, CDR2 SQIVND (reference sequence). The CDR3: CAIQGWSGELFF. The CDR3 bases are TGTGCCATACAGGGGTGGTCCGGGGAGCTGTTTTTT.

This chain joins TRBV28 and TRBJ1-4; D ambiguous. V lost 6 bases, J lost 7 bases, and 6 bases lay in between. The CDR3 sequence is 11 residues long. CDR1 is MDHEN, CDR2 SYDVKM, per germline. The CDR3 nucleotides read TGTGCCAGCAGCTTTTCTGAAAAACTGTTTTTT. This encodes CASSFSEKLFF.

This chain joins TRBV7-2 and TRBJ2-6, with D hard to call. This CDR3 has 17 residues. Germline CDR1 is SGHTA and CDR2 is FQGNSA. V lost 1 base, J lost 0 bases, and 10 bases lay in between. The CDR3 spells CASSLVAAPSGANVLTF. The CDR3 nucleotides are TGTGCCAGCAGCTTAGTCGCGGCTCCCTCTGGGGCCAACGTCCTGACTTTC. Variable domain in full (rest from reference TRBV7-2 and TRBJ2-6): GAGVSQSPSNKVTEKGKDVELRCDPISGHTALYWYRQSLGQGLEFLIYFQGNSAPDKSGLPSDRFSAERTGGSVSTLTIQRTQQEDSAVYLCASSLVAAPSGANVLTFGAGSRLTVL.

V gene TRBV5-1 combines with J gene TRBJ2-2; 9 bases agree with TRBD1. The CDR3 totals 14 residues. With 2 bases clipped from V and 5 bases from J, the junction kept 1 base outside the gene matches. CDR1 SGHRS and CDR2 YFSETQ come from the germline V gene. CDR3 bases: TGCGCCAGCAGCTTACAGGGGGCAACCGGGGAGCTGTTTTTT. Protein sequence: CASSLQGATGELFF. The full variable domain, rest sourced from reference TRBV5-1 and TRBJ2-2, is KAGVTQTPRYLIKTRGQQVTLSCSPISGHRSVSWYQQTPGQGLQFLFEYFSETQRNKGNFPGRFSGRQFSNSRSEMNVSTLELGDSALYLCASSLQGATGELFFGEGSRLTVL.

In nucleotides, the CDR3 is TGTGCCAGCTCTCCCCCGGGACAGGGACCAGAGGTCGGCGGCTACACCTTC. Translated: CASSPPGQGPEVGGYTF. The chain employs TRBV27 and TRBJ1-2, with 9 bases lining up with TRBD1. CDR3 size: 17 residues. J was trimmed by 8 bases and V by 8 bases; bases with no gene match: 21. Germline V CDR1 and CDR2: MNHEY, SMNVEV (reference sequence).

A single count supports this clone. This sequence joins TRBV2 and TRBJ1-1; unclear D gene. The CDR3 contains 18 residues. The V gene's germline CDR1 is SNHLY and CDR2 FYNNEI. V lost 6 bases, J lost 0 bases, and 23 bases lay in between. The CDR3 sequence is CASSERQRINTMNTEAFF. DNA of the CDR3: TGTGCCAGCAGCGAGAGGCAGAGAATCAACACCATGAACACTGAAGCTTTCTTT.

This sequence joins TRBV4-1 and TRBJ1-3; unclear D gene. The CDR3 sequence is 14 residues long. Germline values: CDR1 MGHRA, CDR2 YSYEKL. V shed 1 base and J shed 6 bases, with 10 bases lying between them. CDR3 residues: CASSQVTLVNTIYF. The CDR3 region has the DNA TGCGCCAGCAGCCAAGTCACCCTAGTAAACACCATATATTTT.

CDR3 loop: CASSGSRLAGGMVNTGELFF. The CDR3 coding sequence is TGTGCCAGCAGCGGATCGCGACTAGCGGGAGGGATGGTAAACACCGGGGAGCTGTTTTTT. This chain joins TRBV7-8 and TRBJ2-2, with 14 bases fitting TRBD2. Trimming removed 5 bases from V and 2 bases from J; junction bases left unmatched: 13. Germline V gives CDR1 SGHVS, CDR2 FQNEAQ. The CDR3 runs to 20 residues.

This clone occurred once. The chain couples TRBV7-9 to TRBJ1-3; D remains ambiguous. CDR3 length: 13 amino acids. V was clipped by 5 bases and J by 0 bases, with 5 bases between them. Germline V CDR1 and CDR2: SEHNR, FQNEAQ (reference sequence). Here the CDR3 reads CASSRDSGNTIYF. CDR3 coding DNA: TGTGCCAGCAGCCGGGACTCTGGAAACACCATATATTTT.

The V gene is TRBV19, the J gene TRBJ2-1, with 12 positions matching TRBD2. The CDR3 spans 15 residues. CDR1 is LNHDA, CDR2 SQIVND, per germline (reference sequence). After removal of 2 bases from V and 8 bases from J, the junction contained 4 bases not matched to a gene. CDR3 sequence reads: CASSILAGGQYEQFF. CDR3 DNA sequence: TGTGCCAGTAGTATACTAGCGGGAGGGCAATATGAGCAGTTCTTC.

CDR3 sequence reads: CASRGWEQGAFF. The CDR3 nucleotides read TGTGCCAGCAGGGGCTGGGAACAGGGAGCTTTCTTT. The chain has TRBV27 and TRBJ1-1, with a tentative D call TRBD1 (6 bases). Germline lookup yields CDR1 MNHEY and CDR2 SMNVEV (reference sequence). The CDR3 contains 12 residues. V lost 6 bases and J lost 10, with 15 bases in between.

This chain connects TRBV25-1 to TRBJ2-7; D is perhaps TRBD1 (6 bases). V dropped 7 bases and J dropped 4 bases, with 11 bases sitting between them. Germline V lookup: CDR1 MGHDK, CDR2 SYGVNS. The CDR3 runs 12 residues. The CDR3 region is CASTKTGYEQYF. The CDR3, as DNA: TGTGCCAGCACCAAAACAGGGTACGAGCAGTACTTC.

This clone has more than one count but fewer than ten. The chain has TRBV5-6 and TRBJ2-7, with 11 bases identical to TRBD1. The germline gives CDR1 SGHDT, CDR2 YYEEEE. Trimming removed 2 bases from V and 7 bases from J; junction bases left unmatched: 5. The CDR3 consists of 14 residues. Here the CDR3 reads CASSFGTGGEEQYF. The DNA of the CDR3 is TGTGCCAGCAGCTTCGGGACAGGGGGAGAAGAGCAGTACTTC.

The chain employs TRBV27 and TRBJ2-5; TRBD1 agrees at 7 bases. V shed 6 bases, J shed 4 bases, and the junction held 14 bases outside the gene matches. This CDR3 is built from 16 residues. Germline-derived CDR1 and CDR2 are MNHEY and SMNVEV (reference sequence). For the CDR3, the DNA is TGTGCCAGCAGGCCTTTAACAGGGGACGTACGAGAGACCCAGTACTTC. It translates to CASRPLTGDVRETQYF.

This clone has a handful of counts. The gene calls are TRBV4-3 and TRBJ1-2; D is unresolved. Trimming pared 1 base from V and 5 bases from J, leaving 11 bases between. In germline, CDR1 is LGHNA, CDR2 YSLEER. CDR3 length equals 14 residues. CDR3 sequence (DNA): TGCGCCAGCAGCCAAGCTAGGACTATATATGGCTACACCTTC. This codes for CASSQARTIYGYTF.

V is TRBV9 and J is TRBJ1-1; 8 bases are shared with TRBD1. The CDR3 is 17 residues long. Germline CDR1 reads SGDLS; CDR2 reads YYNGEE. Germline trimming cut 3 bases from V and 11 bases from J; bases unmatched to any gene: 21. CDR3 nucleotide sequence: TGTGCCAGCAGCGCCAGACAGGGGCGCCTTGACTGGGATGGGGCTTTCTTT. Amino acid sequence: CASSARQGRLDWDGAFF.

The chain recombines TRBV18 with TRBJ1-1; D is perhaps TRBD1 (5 bases). V was cut by 5 bases and J by 1 base, with 11 bases left in between. The CDR3 extends over 14 amino acids. The germline V gene has CDR1 KGHSH and CDR2 LQKENI. In DNA, the CDR3 is TGTGCCAGCTCAACGACAGTGGGGAACACTGAAGCTTTCTTT. It codes for CASSTTVGNTEAFF.

Regarding this clone: The identical CDR3 is also encoded by other nucleotide sequences in the sample. This chain connects TRBV28 to TRBJ1-3, with TRBD1 matching over 7 bases. CDR1 and CDR2 from the germline V gene are MDHEN and SYDVKM. The CDR3 length is 14 residues. With 6 bases clipped from V and 0 bases from J, the junction kept 2 bases outside the gene matches. CDR3 loop: CASSRQGSGNTIYF. The CDR3 DNA follows: TGTGCCAGCAGCCGACAGGGCTCTGGAAACACCATATATTTT.

The J gene is TRBJ2-2, the V gene TRBV18; 10 bases line up with TRBD2. With V trimmed by 6 bases and J by 3 bases, 22 bases remained unmatched. The CDR3 length is 21 residues. CDR1 and CDR2 (germline): KGHSH, LQKENI. The CDR3 DNA is TGTGCCAGCTCCCCGGCTGGGACGGAGAGTTCTAGCGGGAGAGACACCGGGGAGCTGTTTTTT. This sequence encodes CASSPAGTESSSGRDTGELFF.

Details on this clone: This specimen includes other DNA sequences encoding the same CDR3. The J gene is TRBJ1-2, the V gene TRBV5-1; D unclear. Germline V gene data show CDR1 as SGHRS and CDR2 as YFSETQ. Trimming stripped 1 base from V and 1 base from J, with 5 bases between. This CDR3 is 13 amino acids long. CDR3 nucleotides: TGCGCCAGCAGCTTGACAGTTAACTATGGCTACACCTTC. The encoded protein is CASSLTVNYGYTF. The full variable domain, completed using reference TRBV5-1 and TRBJ1-2, is KAGVTQTPRYLIKTRGQQVTLSCSPISGHRSVSWYQQTPGQGLQFLFEYFSETQRNKGNFPGRFSGRQFSNSRSEMNVSTLELGDSALYLCASSLTVNYGYTFGSGTRLTVV.

This clone was seen a few times. This chain connects TRBV28 to TRBJ1-5, with 8 bases lining up with TRBD1. The CDR3 contains 18 residues. Losses at the gene ends were 9 bases for V and 0 bases for J; bases not matched to a gene: 16. Germline-derived CDR1 and CDR2 are MDHEN and SYDVKM. CDR3 sequence: CASLGSGTGGNSNQPQHF. CDR3 coding DNA: TGTGCCAGTCTGGGCTCCGGGACAGGCGGAAATAGCAATCAGCCCCAGCATTTT. The entire variable domain, with the rest obtained from reference TRBV28 and TRBJ1-5, is as follows: DVKVTQSSRYLVKRTGEKVFLECVQDMDHENMFWYRQDPGLGLRLIYFSYDVKMKEKGDIPEGYSVSREKKERFSLILESASTNQTSMYLCASLGSGTGGNSNQPQHFGDGTRLSIL.

This clone was counted a single time. The rearrangement links TRBV7-6 to TRBJ1-1, with 9 bases matching TRBD1. CDR3 length: 15 amino acids. Germline CDR1 SGHVS, CDR2 FNYEAQ. V dropped 2 bases and J dropped 4; count of bases not matched to a gene: 5. CDR3: CASSLTGGYGTEAFF. In nucleotides, the CDR3 is TGTGCCAGCAGCTTAACAGGGGGCTATGGCACTGAAGCTTTCTTT.

This clone was seen more than once but under ten times. The chain has TRBV5-1 and TRBJ2-7, with 9 bases lining up with TRBD2. The ends lost 0 bases at V and 3 bases at J; junction bases unmatched: 10. The CDR3 loop spans 17 amino acids. Germline CDR1 reads SGHRS; CDR2 reads YFSETQ. In DNA, the CDR3 is TGCGCCAGCAGCTTGGAAGGGGTTAGCGGGAGAGGCTACGAGCAGTACTTC. This translates into CASSLEGVSGRGYEQYF.

The V gene is TRBV5-6, the J gene TRBJ2-2, with D perhaps TRBD2 (5 bases). The V end lost 1 base, the J end lost 7 bases, and 17 bases lay between the germline ends. The CDR3 contains 16 residues. Germline V gives CDR1 SGHDT, CDR2 YYEEEE. The DNA of the CDR3 is TGTGCCAGCAGCTTGTGGGGAGTCGGTCCTCTCGGGGAGCTGTTTTTT. Translated: CASSLWGVGPLGELFF.

The DNA of the CDR3 is TGTGCCAGCAGCCTGGGACTAGCGGGAGTCAATGAGCAGTTCTTC. Translation: CASSLGLAGVNEQFF. The chain has TRBV7-3 and TRBJ2-1; 14 bases fit TRBD2. The trim removed 5 bases at V and 6 bases at J, leaving 3 bases unmatched. The CDR3 is 15 amino acids. The germline V gene encodes CDR1 SGHTA and CDR2 FQGTGA.

The gene calls are TRBV13 and TRBJ2-7, with 7 bases matching TRBD2. The junction had 5 bases not matched to a gene; V was cut back by 5 bases and J by 7 bases. Looked up from germline, CDR1 is PRHDT and CDR2 is FYEKMQ (reference sequence). The CDR3 is made up of 12 amino acids. The CDR3 DNA reads TGTGCCAGCAGCCCTGGGACTAAGGAGCAGTACTTC. Its translation is CASSPGTKEQYF.